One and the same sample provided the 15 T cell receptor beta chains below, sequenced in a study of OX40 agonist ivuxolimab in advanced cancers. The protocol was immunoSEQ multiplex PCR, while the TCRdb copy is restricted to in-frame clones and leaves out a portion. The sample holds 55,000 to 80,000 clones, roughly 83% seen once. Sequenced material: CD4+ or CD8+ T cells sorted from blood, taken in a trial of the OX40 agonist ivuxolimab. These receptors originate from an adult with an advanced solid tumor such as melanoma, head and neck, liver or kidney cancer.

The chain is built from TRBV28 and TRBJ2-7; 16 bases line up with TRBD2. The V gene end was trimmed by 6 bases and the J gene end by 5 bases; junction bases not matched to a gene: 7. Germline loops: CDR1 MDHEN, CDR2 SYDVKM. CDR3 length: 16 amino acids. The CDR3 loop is CASRTGTSGGAHEQYF. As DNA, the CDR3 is TGTGCCAGCAGGACCGGGACTAGCGGGGGGGCCCACGAGCAGTACTTC. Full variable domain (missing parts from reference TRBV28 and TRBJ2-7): DVKVTQSSRYLVKRTGEKVFLECVQDMDHENMFWYRQDPGLGLRLIYFSYDVKMKEKGDIPEGYSVSREKKERFSLILESASTNQTSMYLCASRTGTSGGAHEQYFGPGTRLTVT.

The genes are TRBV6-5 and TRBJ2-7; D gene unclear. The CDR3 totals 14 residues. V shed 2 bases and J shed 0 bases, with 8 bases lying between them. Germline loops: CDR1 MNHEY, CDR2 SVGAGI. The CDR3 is CASSYIGPSYEQYF. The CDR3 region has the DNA TGTGCCAGCAGTTACATAGGGCCCTCCTACGAGCAGTACTTC.

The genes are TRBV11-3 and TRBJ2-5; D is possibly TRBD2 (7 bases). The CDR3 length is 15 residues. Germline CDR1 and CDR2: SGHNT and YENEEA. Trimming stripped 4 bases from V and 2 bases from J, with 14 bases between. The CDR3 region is CASSYGGTRQETQYF. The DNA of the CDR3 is TGTGCCAGCAGCTACGGGGGGACAAGACAAGAGACCCAGTACTTC.

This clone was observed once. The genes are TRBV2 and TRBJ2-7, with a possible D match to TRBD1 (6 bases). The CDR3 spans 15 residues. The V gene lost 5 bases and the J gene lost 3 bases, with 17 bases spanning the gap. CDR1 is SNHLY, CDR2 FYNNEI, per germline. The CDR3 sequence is CASSTTGRTLYEQYF. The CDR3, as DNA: TGTGCCAGCAGTACAACAGGGCGGACTCTCTACGAGCAGTACTTC. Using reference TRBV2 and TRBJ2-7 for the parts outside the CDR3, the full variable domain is EPEVTQTPSHQVTQMGQEVILRCVPISNHLYFYWYRQILGQKVEFLVSFYNNEISEKSEIFDDQFSVERPDGSNFTLKIRSTKLEDSAMYFCASSTTGRTLYEQYFGPGTRLTVT.

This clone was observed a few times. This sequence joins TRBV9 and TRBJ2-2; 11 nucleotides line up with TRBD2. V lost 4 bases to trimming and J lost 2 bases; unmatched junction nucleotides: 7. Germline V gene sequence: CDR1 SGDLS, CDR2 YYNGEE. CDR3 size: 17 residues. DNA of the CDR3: TGTGCCAGCAGCCCCCGGACTAGCGGGTCCAACACCGGGGAGCTGTTTTTT. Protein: CASSPRTSGSNTGELFF.

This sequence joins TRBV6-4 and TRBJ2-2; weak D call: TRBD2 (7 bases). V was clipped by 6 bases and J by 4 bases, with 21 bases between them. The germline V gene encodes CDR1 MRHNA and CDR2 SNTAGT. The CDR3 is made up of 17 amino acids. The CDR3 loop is CASSRRGGTIGTGELFF. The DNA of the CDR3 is TGTGCCAGCAGCCGGCGCGGGGGCACGATAGGCACCGGGGAGCTGTTTTTT.

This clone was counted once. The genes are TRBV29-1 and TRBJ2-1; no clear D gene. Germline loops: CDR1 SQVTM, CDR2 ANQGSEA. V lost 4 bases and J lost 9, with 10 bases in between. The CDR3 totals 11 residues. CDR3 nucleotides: TGCAGCGTTGGTCGGGTTACTGAGCAGTTCTTC. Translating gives CSVGRVTEQFF.

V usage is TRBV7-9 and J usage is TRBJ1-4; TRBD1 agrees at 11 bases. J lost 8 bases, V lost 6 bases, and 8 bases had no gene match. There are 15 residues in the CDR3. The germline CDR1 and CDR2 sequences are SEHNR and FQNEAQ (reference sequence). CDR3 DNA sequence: TGTGCCAGCAGACGGACAGGGGGCGTAAGGGAAAAACTGTTTTTT. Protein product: CASRRTGGVREKLFF.

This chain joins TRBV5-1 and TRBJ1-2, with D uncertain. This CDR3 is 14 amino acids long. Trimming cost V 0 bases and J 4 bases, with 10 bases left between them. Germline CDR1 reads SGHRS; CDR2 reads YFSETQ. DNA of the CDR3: TGCGCCAGCAGCTTGGCCGGGCAGCTCTATGGCTACACCTTC. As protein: CASSLAGQLYGYTF.

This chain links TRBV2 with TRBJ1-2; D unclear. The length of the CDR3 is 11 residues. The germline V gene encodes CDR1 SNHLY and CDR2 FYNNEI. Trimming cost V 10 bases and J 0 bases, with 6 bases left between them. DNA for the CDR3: TGTGCCACCTTAACTAACTATGGCTACACCTTC. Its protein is CATLTNYGYTF.

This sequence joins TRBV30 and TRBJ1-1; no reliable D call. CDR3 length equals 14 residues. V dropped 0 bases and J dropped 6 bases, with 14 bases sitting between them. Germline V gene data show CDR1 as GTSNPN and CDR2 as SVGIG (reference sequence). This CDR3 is CAWSVKTSLPEAFF. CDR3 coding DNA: TGTGCCTGGAGTGTAAAAACAAGCTTACCTGAAGCTTTCTTT.

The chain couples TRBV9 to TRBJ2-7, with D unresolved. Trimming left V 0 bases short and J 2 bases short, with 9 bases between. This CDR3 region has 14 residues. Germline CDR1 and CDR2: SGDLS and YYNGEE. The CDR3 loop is CASSVGGSPYEQYF. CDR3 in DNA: TGTGCCAGCAGCGTAGGCGGAAGTCCCTACGAGCAGTACTTC.

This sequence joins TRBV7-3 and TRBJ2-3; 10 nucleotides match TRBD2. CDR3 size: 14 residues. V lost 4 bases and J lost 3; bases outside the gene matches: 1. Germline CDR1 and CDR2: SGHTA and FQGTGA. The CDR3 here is CASSSLAGTDTQYF. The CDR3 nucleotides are TGTGCCAGCAGCTCACTAGCGGGAACAGATACGCAGTATTTT.

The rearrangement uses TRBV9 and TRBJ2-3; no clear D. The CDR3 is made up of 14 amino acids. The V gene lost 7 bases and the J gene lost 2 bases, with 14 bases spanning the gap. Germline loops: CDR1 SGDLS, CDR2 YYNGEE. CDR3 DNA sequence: TGTGCCAGCGCCGGGTTCGGGCACACAGATACGCAGTATTTT. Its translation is CASAGFGHTDTQYF.

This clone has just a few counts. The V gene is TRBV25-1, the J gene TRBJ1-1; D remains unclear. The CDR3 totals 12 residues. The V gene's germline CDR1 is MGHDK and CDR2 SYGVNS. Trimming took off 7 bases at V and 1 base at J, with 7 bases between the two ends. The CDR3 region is CASTNRNTEAFF. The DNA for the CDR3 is TGTGCCAGCACGAACAGGAACACTGAAGCTTTCTTT.